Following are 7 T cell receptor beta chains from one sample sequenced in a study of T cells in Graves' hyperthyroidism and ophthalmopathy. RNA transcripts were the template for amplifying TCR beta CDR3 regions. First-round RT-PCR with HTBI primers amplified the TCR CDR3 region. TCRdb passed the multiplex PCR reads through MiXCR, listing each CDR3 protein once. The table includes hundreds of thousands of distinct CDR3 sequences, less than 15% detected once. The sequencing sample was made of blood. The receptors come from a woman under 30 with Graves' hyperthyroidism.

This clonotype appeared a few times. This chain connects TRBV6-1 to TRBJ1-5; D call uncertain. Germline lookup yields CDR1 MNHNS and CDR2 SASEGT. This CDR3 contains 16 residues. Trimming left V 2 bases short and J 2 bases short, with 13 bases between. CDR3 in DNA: TGTGCCAGCAGTGAATGGGTTAGGGAGGGCAATCAGCCCCAGCATTTT. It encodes CASSEWVREGNQPQHF.

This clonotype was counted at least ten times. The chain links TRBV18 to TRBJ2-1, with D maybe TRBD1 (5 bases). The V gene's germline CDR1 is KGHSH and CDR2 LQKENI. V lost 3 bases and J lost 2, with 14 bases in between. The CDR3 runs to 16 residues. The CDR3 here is CASSPRPRGTYNEQFF. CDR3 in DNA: TGTGCCAGCTCACCCCGCCCTAGGGGAACCTACAATGAGCAGTTCTTC. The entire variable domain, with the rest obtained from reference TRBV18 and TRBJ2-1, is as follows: NAGVMQNPRHLVRRRGQEARLRCSPMKGHSHVYWYRQLPEEGLKFMVYLQKENIIDESGMPKERFSAEFPKEGPSILRIQQVVRGDSAAYFCASSPRPRGTYNEQFFGPGTRLTVL.

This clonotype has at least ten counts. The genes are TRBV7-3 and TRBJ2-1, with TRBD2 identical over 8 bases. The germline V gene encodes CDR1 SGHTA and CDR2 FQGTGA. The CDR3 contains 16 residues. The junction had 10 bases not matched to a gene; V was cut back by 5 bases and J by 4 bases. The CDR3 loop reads CASSAPGLDPYNEQFF. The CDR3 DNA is TGTGCCAGCAGCGCACCGGGACTAGACCCATACAATGAGCAGTTCTTC. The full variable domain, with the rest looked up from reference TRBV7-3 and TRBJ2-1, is GAGVSQTPSNKVTEKGKYVELRCDPISGHTALYWYRQSLGQGPEFLIYFQGTGAADDSGLPNDRFFAVRPEGSVSTLKIQRTERGDSAVYLCASSAPGLDPYNEQFFGPGTRLTVL.

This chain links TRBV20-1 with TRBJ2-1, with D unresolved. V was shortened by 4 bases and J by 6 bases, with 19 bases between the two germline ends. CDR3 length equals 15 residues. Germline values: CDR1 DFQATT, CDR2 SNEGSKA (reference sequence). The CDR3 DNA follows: TGCAGTGCTAATAGCCCTAGGCAGTTCAGCAATGAGCAGTTCTTC. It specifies CSANSPRQFSNEQFF.

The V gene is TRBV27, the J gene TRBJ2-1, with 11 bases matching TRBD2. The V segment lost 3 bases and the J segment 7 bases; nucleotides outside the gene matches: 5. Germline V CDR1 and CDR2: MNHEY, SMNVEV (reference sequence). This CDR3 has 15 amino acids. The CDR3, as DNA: TGTGCCAGCAGTTTTGGGACTAGCGGCCTGAATGAGCAGTTCTTC. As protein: CASSFGTSGLNEQFF.

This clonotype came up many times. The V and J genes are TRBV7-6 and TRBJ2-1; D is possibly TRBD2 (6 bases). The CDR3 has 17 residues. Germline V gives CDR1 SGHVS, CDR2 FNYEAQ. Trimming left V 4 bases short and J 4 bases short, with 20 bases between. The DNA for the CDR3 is TGTGCCAGCAGCTCCGAGAACTGGGCGGGGCTGTACAATGAGCAGTTCTTC. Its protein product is CASSSENWAGLYNEQFF.

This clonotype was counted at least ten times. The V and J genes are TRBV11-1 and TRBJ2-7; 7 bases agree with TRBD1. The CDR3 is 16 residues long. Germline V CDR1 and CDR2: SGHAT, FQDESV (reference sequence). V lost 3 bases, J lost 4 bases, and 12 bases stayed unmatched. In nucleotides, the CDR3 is TGTGCCAGCAGCTTGCCAGCCGGGACAGTTGGTTACGAGCAGTACTTC. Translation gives CASSLPAGTVGYEQYF.